Here is one TCR beta chain with its context. The data belong to a study of T cell changes during pregnancy in multiple sclerosis. Germline assignment: CDR1 KGHSH and CDR2 LQKENI. The ends lost 9 bases at V and 6 bases at J; junction bases unmatched: 10. This CDR3 region has 15 residues. Only in-frame clones appear in the TCRdb table, and some are missing; sequencing was by immunoSEQ multiplex PCR. The sample has tens of thousands of clones; around 91% are singletons. This receptor was identified in a female donor in good health, enrolled as a control in a pregnancy study. This chain uses TRBV18 with TRBJ2-2, with TRBD2 matching over 10 bases. Here the sequenced sample was peripheral blood, taken in the third trimester of pregnancy. The CDR3 protein is CASRNSGRSPGELFF. Here the CDR3 DNA reads TGTGCCAGTCGAAATAGCGGGAGGAGCCCCGGGGAGCTGTTTTTT.